This T cell receptor beta chain comes out of a study of blood T cells in healthy people across ages. General study findings and limits: Significant beta diversity loss was already apparent by age approximately 37, declining roughly linearly.

In this sample, this clonotype turned up a few times. Antigen: not known. Germline loops: CDR1 DFQATT, CDR2 SNEGSKA (reference sequence). The CDR3 has 13 residues. With 5 bases removed from V and 6 bases from J, the gap between germline ends came to 13 bases. Healthy Caucasian individuals from Russia aged about 6 to 95 were enrolled as donors. The use of a sample-barcoded 5' primer and a J-beta primer mix characterized a second PCR of about 6 to 11 cycles. TCRdb independently ran MiXCR on the 5' RACE reads; one entry per CDR3 protein. The sample lists more than 900,000 distinct CDR3 sequences, around 27% occurring once. These data also featured in a second study, about T cells of mothers and their children.

The source material was blood. V usage is TRBV20-1 and J usage is TRBJ1-4; D possibly corresponds to TRBD1 (5 bases). This TCR derives from a girl aged 2 to 10 in good health. The CDR3 DNA follows: TGCAGTGCTGCAGGGAATCAAGATGAAAAACTGTTTTTT. Translation: CSAAGNQDEKLFF.